These 3 T cell receptor beta chains were all obtained from the same sample, sequenced in a study of T cell repertoires in cytomegalovirus infection. TCRdb fed the reads into MiXCR, producing one record per CDR3 protein. The profile shows roughly 230,000 distinct CDR3 sequences, 22% of them singletons. The specimen was CD8+ T cells from PBMCs. The receptors here all came from a human donor in good health (CMV status not recorded). Some clones in this sample may be carry-over from other donors' samples.

This clonotype appeared a few times. The chain recombines TRBV20-1 with TRBJ2-7, with a possible D match to TRBD2 (6 bases). V was cut by 6 bases and J by 0 bases, with 12 bases left in between. The CDR3 is 13 residues long. Germline values: CDR1 DFQATT, CDR2 SNEGSKA (reference sequence). This CDR3 is CSAKDGSSYEQYF. The DNA of the CDR3 is TGCAGTGCCAAGGACGGGAGCTCCTACGAGCAGTACTTC.

The table lists this clonotype with many counts. This rearrangement joins TRBV7-8 to TRBJ2-3, with D perhaps TRBD2 (6 bases). This CDR3 has 17 amino acids. Germline CDR1 reads SGHVS; CDR2 reads FQNEAQ. V was cut by 4 bases and J by 3 bases, with 20 bases left in between. The CDR3 region has the DNA TGTGCCAGCAGCTGGCCTGAAGCGGACTACGGAACAGATACGCAGTATTTT. Amino acid sequence: CASSWPEADYGTDTQYF. Using reference TRBV7-8 and TRBJ2-3 for the parts outside the CDR3, the full variable domain is GAGVSQSPRYKVAKRGQDVALRCDPISGHVSLFWYQQALGQGPEFLTYFQNEAQLDKSGLPSDRFFAERPEGSVSTLKIQRTQQEDSAVYLCASSWPEADYGTDTQYFGPGTRLTVL.

The chain combines TRBV7-9 with TRBJ2-5; D call uncertain. Between the trimmed V and J ends, which lost 5 bases and 5 bases, there was a span of 15 bases. This CDR3 spans 14 amino acids. From germline, CDR1 is SEHNR and CDR2 FQNEAQ (reference sequence). CDR3: CASSPTEGRETQYF. Here the CDR3 DNA reads TGTGCCAGCAGCCCCACGGAAGGGCGTGAGACCCAGTACTTC.